The sequence of this T cell receptor beta chain was determined in a study of OX40 agonist ivuxolimab in advanced cancers. Study results and limitations: What antigens the expanded peripheral T cells recognized was never established.

As concerns this clone: Its antigen is as yet unknown.

Sequencing used immunoSEQ multiplex PCR; TCRdb keeps in-frame clones, though not all of them. The data contain 98,000 or so clones, approximately 93% of them singletons. The CDR3 is 15 residues long. V dropped 5 bases and J dropped 0; count of bases not matched to a gene: 6. Germline lookup yields CDR1 LNHDA and CDR2 SQIVND (reference sequence). The origin of this receptor is an adult with an advanced solid tumor such as melanoma, head and neck, liver or kidney cancer. Specimen: CD4+ or CD8+ T cells sorted from blood, collected in a trial of the OX40 agonist ivuxolimab. The V and J genes are TRBV19 and TRBJ1-2, with TRBD1 matching 7 bases. The CDR3 region is CASSPTGQTNYGYTF. The CDR3 nucleotides read TGTGCCAGTAGTCCGACAGGGCAAACTAACTATGGCTACACCTTC.